Listed below are T cell receptor beta chains from one sample, sequenced in a study of HIV-infected patients and healthy controls. MiXCR, applied by TCRdb to the 5' RACE reads, yields one record per CDR3 protein. The sample carries about 7,600 distinct CDR3 sequences, roughly 10% recorded once. The specimen comprised blood, sampled before antiretroviral therapy. Receptors originate from an adult with HIV infection. Each CDR3 is given without its conserved first and last residue.

j_call: TRBJ2-3
v_call: TRBV4-2
cdr3_aa: ASSQTGDSTDTQY

j_call: TRBJ1-5
v_call: TRBV28
cdr3_aa: ASKMGNSNQPQH

j_call: TRBJ2-3
v_call: TRBV20-1
cdr3_aa: SAREPGLAFTDTQY

j_call: TRBJ1-1
v_call: TRBV6-5
cdr3_aa: ASSYIRDSPDNTEAF

j_call: TRBJ2-3
v_call: TRBV29-1
cdr3_aa: SVDGGADTQY

j_call: TRBJ2-7
v_call: TRBV7-6
cdr3_aa: ASSPGLAGGFYEQY

j_call: TRBJ2-5
v_call: TRBV12-3/TRBV12-4
cdr3_aa: ASTKTSGGPQETQY

j_call: TRBJ1-6
v_call: TRBV11-2
cdr3_aa: ASSSQALRY

j_call: TRBJ2-5
v_call: TRBV7-2
cdr3_aa: ASRPGLVSETQY

j_call: TRBJ1-5
v_call: TRBV6-2/TRBV6-3
cdr3_aa: ASSYEAVYSNQPQH

j_call: TRBJ2-5
v_call: TRBV4-3
cdr3_aa: ASSHTQGGETQY

j_call: TRBJ2-3
v_call: TRBV29-1
cdr3_aa: SVEVLALVTDTQY

j_call: TRBJ1-2
v_call: TRBV4-1
cdr3_aa: ASSYTTGNYGYT

j_call: TRBJ2-4
v_call: TRBV29-1
cdr3_aa: SFEGQKNIQY

j_call: TRBJ1-3
v_call: TRBV7-2
cdr3_aa: ASSPGTGGNTIY

j_call: TRBJ2-1
v_call: TRBV3-1
cdr3_aa: ASSPSRHEQF

j_call: TRBJ2-1
v_call: TRBV7-9
cdr3_aa: ASSFTGMSYNEQF

j_call: TRBJ1-5
v_call: TRBV7-8
cdr3_aa: ASSLAHSSNQPQH

j_call: TRBJ2-3
v_call: TRBV9
cdr3_aa: ASSRGLAGTDTQY

j_call: TRBJ2-7
v_call: TRBV27
cdr3_aa: ASSLTWGGEQY

j_call: TRBJ2-5
v_call: TRBV11-2
cdr3_aa: ASSFLTVTSHETQY

j_call: TRBJ1-5
v_call: TRBV7-2
cdr3_aa: ASSLEGGNSNQPQH

j_call: TRBJ2-5
v_call: TRBV13
cdr3_aa: ASSSRDWAETQY

j_call: TRBJ2-2
v_call: TRBV4-3
cdr3_aa: ASSQGQGAITGELF

j_call: TRBJ2-3
v_call: TRBV6-5
cdr3_aa: ASSYGAGRDTQY

j_call: TRBJ2-6
v_call: TRBV3-1
cdr3_aa: ASSLRAYTRTGANVLT

j_call: TRBJ2-1
v_call: TRBV6-5
cdr3_aa: ASNGLRGEQF

j_call: TRBJ2-5
v_call: TRBV18
cdr3_aa: ASSPGSQETQY

j_call: TRBJ1-1
v_call: TRBV6-6
cdr3_aa: ASSYLQDGEAF

j_call: TRBJ1-4
v_call: TRBV12-3/TRBV12-4
cdr3_aa: ASSPQQGGYEKLF

j_call: TRBJ2-1
v_call: TRBV5-4
cdr3_aa: ASSLSQTTVQGEQF

j_call: TRBJ1-5
v_call: TRBV27
cdr3_aa: ASSPTSNQPQH

j_call: TRBJ2-3
v_call: TRBV7-9
cdr3_aa: ASSRMADRTDTQY

j_call: TRBJ1-1
v_call: TRBV29-1
cdr3_aa: SVFPGEGYTEAF

j_call: TRBJ1-2
v_call: TRBV7-2
cdr3_aa: ASSSVPGQGGYT

j_call: TRBJ2-1
v_call: TRBV18
cdr3_aa: ASSRGPTYNEQF

j_call: TRBJ1-1
v_call: TRBV16
cdr3_aa: ASSRWTANTEAF

j_call: TRBJ2-7
v_call: TRBV13
cdr3_aa: ASSLVGNRGLEQY

j_call: TRBJ2-2
v_call: TRBV5-1
cdr3_aa: ASSQGQRGTGELF

j_call: TRBJ1-1
v_call: TRBV2
cdr3_aa: ASSSDRGENTEAF

j_call: TRBJ1-3
v_call: TRBV27
cdr3_aa: ASSFSSGNTIY

j_call: TRBJ1-1
v_call: TRBV6-2/TRBV6-3
cdr3_aa: ASSFSMNTEAF

j_call: TRBJ1-5
v_call: TRBV19
cdr3_aa: ASSWGGYSNQPQH

j_call: TRBJ1-1
v_call: TRBV12-3/TRBV12-4
cdr3_aa: ASRPLPPDRNTEAF

j_call: TRBJ1-1
v_call: TRBV28
cdr3_aa: ASRLFGTEAF

j_call: TRBJ2-5
v_call: TRBV20-1
cdr3_aa: SARPLRETQY

j_call: TRBJ2-3
v_call: TRBV5-1
cdr3_aa: ASSFRGTTDTQY

j_call: TRBJ1-2
v_call: TRBV4-1
cdr3_aa: ASSQGLGQGNYGYT

j_call: TRBJ1-1
v_call: TRBV6-6
cdr3_aa: ASTRGTGYEAF

j_call: TRBJ1-1
v_call: TRBV4-1
cdr3_aa: ASSQAGATGAF

j_call: TRBJ2-3
v_call: TRBV6-2/TRBV6-3
cdr3_aa: ASSYGGASGVV